What follows describes a single T cell receptor (beta chain). Pretreatment and on-treatment samples were taken, numbering 1 to 8 per patient. Sequenced by immunoSEQ multiplex PCR; TCRdb stores in-frame clones only, minus some. The sample holds 90,000 to 120,000 clones, approximately 86% seen once. This CDR3 comprises 14 residues. V was clipped by 5 bases and J by 3 bases; unmatched bases: 4. CDR1 is MNHEY and CDR2 is SMNVEV in the germline V gene (reference sequence). This entry is derived from a study of PD-L1 blockade in urothelial cancer. The wider study: Patients' prior chemotherapy regimens numbered 0 to 3.

The source of this sequence is a man in his fifties with urothelial cancer. The specimen was PBMCs, collected around atezolizumab (anti-PD-L1) treatment. The V call is TRBV27, the J call TRBJ2-7; 10 bases align to TRBD2. The CDR3 loop is CASSPTSGIYEQYF. The CDR3 nucleotides read TGTGCCAGCAGTCCAACTAGCGGGATCTACGAGCAGTACTTC.